This T cell receptor (beta chain) is from a study of cytomegalovirus exposure and HLA in healthy donors. Germline CDR1 reads LNHDA; CDR2 reads SQIVND (reference sequence). The V end lost 3 bases, the J end lost 6 bases, and 14 bases lay between the germline ends. This CDR3 has 14 amino acids. The PCR employed 60 Vbeta primers together with 13 Jbeta primers. Produced via immunoSEQ multiplex PCR; TCRdb's table is partial and in-frame only. The sample yields 150,000 to 200,000 clones, 70% to 90% seen once. The gene calls are TRBV19 and TRBJ2-5, with D perhaps matching TRBD2 (7 bases). Material: PBMCs. The receptor comes from a woman under 30 in good health and CMV-seropositive. The CDR3 region has the DNA TGTGCCAGTAGTATCCGCGGGGGCCCACAGACCCAGTACTTC. The encoded protein is CASSIRGGPQTQYF.